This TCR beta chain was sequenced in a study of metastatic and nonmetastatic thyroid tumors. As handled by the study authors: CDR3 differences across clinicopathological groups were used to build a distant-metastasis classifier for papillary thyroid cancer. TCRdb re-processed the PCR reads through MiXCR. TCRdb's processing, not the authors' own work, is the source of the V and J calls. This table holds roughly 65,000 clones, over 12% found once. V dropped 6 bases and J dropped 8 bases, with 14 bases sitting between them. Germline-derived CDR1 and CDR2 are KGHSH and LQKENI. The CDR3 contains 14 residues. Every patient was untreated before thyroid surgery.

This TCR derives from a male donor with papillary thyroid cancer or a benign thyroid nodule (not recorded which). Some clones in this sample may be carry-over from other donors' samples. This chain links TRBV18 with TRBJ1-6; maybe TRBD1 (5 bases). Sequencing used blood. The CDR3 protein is CASSPGGGDSPLHF. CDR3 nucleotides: TGTGCCAGCTCCCCCGGCGGGGGGGATTCACCCCTCCACTTT.